This entry describes one TCR beta chain. The data stem from a study of T cell responses to AZD1222 COVID-19 vaccine. V shed 7 bases and J shed 4 bases, with 5 bases lying between them. The CDR3 contains 11 residues. Assay used: immunoSEQ multiplex PCR; TCRdb lists only in-frame clones, some missing. This table holds about 83,000 clones, under 95% found once. This receptor was obtained from an adult who received the AZD1222 COVID-19 vaccine. Specimen: peripheral blood, collected 28 days after the second AZD1222 dose. This chain links TRBV12-3 or TRBV12-4 with TRBJ1-3, with no clear D. This CDR3 is CASTLGNTIYF. CDR3 DNA sequence: TGTGCCAGCACCTTAGGAAACACCATATATTTT.